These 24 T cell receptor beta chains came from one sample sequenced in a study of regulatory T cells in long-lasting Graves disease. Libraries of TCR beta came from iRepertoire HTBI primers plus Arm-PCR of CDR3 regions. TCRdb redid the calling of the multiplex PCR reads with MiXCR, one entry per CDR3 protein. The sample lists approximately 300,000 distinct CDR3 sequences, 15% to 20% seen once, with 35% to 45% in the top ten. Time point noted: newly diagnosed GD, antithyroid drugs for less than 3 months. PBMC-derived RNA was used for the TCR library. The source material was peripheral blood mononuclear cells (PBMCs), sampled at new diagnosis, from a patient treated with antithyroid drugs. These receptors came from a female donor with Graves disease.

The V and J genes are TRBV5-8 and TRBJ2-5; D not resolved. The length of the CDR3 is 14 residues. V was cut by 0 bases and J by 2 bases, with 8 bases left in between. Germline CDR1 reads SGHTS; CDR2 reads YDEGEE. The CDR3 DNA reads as TGTGCCAGCAGCTTGGCCCCCAGACAAGAGACCCAGTACTTC. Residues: CASSLAPRQETQYF.

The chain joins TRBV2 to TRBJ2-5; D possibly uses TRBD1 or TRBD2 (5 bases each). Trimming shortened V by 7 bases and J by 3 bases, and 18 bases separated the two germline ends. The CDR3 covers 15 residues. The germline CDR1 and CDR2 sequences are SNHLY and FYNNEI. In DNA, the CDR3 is TGTGCCAGCACCGTTTTAGGGGACGATAAAGAGACCCAGTACTTC. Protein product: CASTVLGDDKETQYF.

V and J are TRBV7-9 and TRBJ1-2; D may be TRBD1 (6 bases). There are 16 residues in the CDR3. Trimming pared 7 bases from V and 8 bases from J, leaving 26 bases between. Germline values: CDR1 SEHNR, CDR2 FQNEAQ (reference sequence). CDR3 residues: CASINLGVTGDGGYTF. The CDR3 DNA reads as TGTGCCAGCATCAACTTAGGGGTGACAGGAGATGGAGGCTACACCTTC.

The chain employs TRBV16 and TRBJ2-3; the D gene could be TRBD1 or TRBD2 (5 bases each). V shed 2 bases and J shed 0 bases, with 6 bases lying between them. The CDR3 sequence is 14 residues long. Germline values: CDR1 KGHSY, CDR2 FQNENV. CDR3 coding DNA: TGTGCCAGCAGCCAAGGGACGAGCACAGATACGCAGTATTTT. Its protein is CASSQGTSTDTQYF.

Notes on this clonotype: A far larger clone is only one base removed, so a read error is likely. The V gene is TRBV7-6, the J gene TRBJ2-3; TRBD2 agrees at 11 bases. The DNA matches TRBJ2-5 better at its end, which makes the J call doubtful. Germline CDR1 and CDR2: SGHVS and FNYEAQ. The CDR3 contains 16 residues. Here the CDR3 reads CASSPRLAGIRKTQYF. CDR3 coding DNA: TGTGCCAGCAGCCCCAGACTAGCGGGAATTCGGAAGACCCAGTACTTC.

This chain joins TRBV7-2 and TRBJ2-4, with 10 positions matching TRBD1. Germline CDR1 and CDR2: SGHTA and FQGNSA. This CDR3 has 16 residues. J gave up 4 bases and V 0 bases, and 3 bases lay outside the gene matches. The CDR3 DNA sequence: TGTGCCAGCAGCTTAGCGGGGACAGGGGCTAAAAACATTCAGTACTTC. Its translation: CASSLAGTGAKNIQYF.

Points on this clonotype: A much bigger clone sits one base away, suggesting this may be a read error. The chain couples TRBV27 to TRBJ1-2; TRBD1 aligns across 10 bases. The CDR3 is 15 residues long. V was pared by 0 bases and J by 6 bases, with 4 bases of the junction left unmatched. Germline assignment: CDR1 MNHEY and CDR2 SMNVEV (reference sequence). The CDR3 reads CASSLSGQGNDGYTF. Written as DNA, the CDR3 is TGTGCCAGCAGTTTATCGGGACAGGGGAACGATGGCTACACCTTC.

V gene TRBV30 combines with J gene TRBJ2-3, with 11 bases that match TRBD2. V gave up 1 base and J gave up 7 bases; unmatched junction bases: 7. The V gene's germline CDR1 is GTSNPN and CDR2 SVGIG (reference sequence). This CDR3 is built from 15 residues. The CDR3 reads CAWSAIAGGPNTQYF. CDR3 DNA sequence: TGTGCCTGGAGTGCTATAGCGGGAGGGCCAAATACGCAGTATTTT.

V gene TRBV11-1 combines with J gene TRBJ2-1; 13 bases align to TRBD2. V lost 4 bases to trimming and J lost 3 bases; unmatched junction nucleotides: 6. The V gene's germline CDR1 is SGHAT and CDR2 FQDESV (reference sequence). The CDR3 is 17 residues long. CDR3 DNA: TGTGCCAGCAGCTCGGGACTAGCGGGACGGTTCTACAATGAGCAGTTCTTC. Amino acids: CASSSGLAGRFYNEQFF.

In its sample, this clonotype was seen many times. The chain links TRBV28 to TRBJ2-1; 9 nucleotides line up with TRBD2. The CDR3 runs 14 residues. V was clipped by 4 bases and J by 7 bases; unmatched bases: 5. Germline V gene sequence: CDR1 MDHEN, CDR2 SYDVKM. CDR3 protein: CASSSHSGSNEQFF. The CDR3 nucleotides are TGTGCCAGCAGTTCTCATAGCGGGAGTAATGAGCAGTTCTTC.

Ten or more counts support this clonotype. CDR3 sequence reads: CAISGVGGPSGNTIYF. The CDR3 nucleotides read TGTGCCATCAGTGGGGTCGGGGGACCCTCTGGAAACACCATATATTTT. The J gene is TRBJ1-3, the V gene TRBV10-3, with a tentative D call TRBD1 (5 bases). V lost 4 bases and J lost 0, with 13 bases in between. Per the germline V gene, CDR1 is ENHRY and CDR2 is SYGVKD. This CDR3 contains 16 residues.

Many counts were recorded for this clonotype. DNA for the CDR3: TGTGCCAGCAGTCTACCCAGGGCCCTCTCCTACGAGCAGTACTTC. Encoded protein: CASSLPRALSYEQYF. V and J are TRBV2 and TRBJ2-7; D is possibly TRBD1 (5 bases). V was trimmed by 5 bases and J by 0 bases, leaving 14 bases between them. This CDR3 has 15 amino acids. The germline V gene encodes CDR1 SNHLY and CDR2 FYNNEI.

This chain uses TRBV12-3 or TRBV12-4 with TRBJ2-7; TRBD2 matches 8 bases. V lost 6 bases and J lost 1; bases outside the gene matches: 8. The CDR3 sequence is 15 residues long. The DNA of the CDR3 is TGTGCCAGCAGCCGTAGCGGGATGACATCCTACGAGCAGTACTTC. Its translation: CASSRSGMTSYEQYF.

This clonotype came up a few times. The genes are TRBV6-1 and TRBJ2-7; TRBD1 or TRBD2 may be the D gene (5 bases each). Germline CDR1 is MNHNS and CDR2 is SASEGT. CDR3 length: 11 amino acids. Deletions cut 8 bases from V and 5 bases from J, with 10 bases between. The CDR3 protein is CASRGAHEQYF. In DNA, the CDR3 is TGTGCCAGCCGAGGGGCCCACGAGCAGTACTTC.

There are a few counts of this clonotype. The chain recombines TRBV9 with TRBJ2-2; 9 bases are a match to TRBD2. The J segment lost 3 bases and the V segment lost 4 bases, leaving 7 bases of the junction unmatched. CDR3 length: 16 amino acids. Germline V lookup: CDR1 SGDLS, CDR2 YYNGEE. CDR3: CASSMSSGTDTGELFF. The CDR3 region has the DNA TGTGCCAGCAGCATGTCTAGCGGGACAGACACCGGGGAGCTGTTTTTT.

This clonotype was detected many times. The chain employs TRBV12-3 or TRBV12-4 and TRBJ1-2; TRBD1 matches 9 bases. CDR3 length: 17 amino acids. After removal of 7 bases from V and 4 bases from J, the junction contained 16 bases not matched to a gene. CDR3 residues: CASKRMGTGSRFYGYTF. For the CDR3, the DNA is TGTGCCAGCAAAAGGATGGGGACAGGGTCCCGATTCTATGGCTACACCTTC.

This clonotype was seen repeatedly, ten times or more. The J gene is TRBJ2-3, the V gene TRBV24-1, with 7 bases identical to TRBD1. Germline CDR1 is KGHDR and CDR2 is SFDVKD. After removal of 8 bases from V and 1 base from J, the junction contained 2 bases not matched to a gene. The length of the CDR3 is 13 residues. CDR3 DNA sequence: TGTGCCACCAATGGACAGGGCACAGATACGCAGTATTTT. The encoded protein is CATNGQGTDTQYF.

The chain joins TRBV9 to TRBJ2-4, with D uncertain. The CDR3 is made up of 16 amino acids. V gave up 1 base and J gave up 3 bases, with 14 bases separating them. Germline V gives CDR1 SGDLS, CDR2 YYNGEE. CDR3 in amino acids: CASSVTGGGVKNIQYF. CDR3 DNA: TGTGCCAGCAGCGTAACGGGCGGCGGAGTCAAAAACATTCAGTACTTC.

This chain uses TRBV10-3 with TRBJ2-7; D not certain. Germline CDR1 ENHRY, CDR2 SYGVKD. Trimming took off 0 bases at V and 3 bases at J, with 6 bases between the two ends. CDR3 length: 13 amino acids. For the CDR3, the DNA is TGTGCCATCAGTGAGTCCCCCGGCTACGAGCAGTACTTC. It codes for CAISESPGYEQYF.

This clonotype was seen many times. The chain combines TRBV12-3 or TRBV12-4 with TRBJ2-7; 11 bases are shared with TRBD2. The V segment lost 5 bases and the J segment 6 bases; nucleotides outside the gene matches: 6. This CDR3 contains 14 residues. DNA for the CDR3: TGTGCCAGCAGTCTTAGCGGGAGGGGCGGCGAGCAGTACTTC. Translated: CASSLSGRGGEQYF.

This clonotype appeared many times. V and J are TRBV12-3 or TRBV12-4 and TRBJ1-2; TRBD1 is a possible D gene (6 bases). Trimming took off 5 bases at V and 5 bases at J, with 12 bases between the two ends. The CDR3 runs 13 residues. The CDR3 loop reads CASSPGQLYGYTF. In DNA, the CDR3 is TGTGCCAGCAGTCCTGGACAGCTATATGGCTACACCTTC.

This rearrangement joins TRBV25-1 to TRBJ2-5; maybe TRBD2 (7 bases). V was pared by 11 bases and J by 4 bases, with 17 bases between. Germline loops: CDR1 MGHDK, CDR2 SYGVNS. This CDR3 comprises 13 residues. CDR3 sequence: CAGGGEGGETQYF. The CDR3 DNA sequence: TGTGCCGGTGGGGGGGAAGGGGGAGAGACCCAGTACTTC. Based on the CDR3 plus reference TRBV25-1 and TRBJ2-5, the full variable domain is EADIYQTPRYLVIGTGKKITLECSQTMGHDKMYWYQQDPGMELHLIHYSYGVNSTEKGDLSSESTVSRIRTEHFPLTLESARPSHTSQYLCAGGGEGGETQYFGPGTRLLVL.

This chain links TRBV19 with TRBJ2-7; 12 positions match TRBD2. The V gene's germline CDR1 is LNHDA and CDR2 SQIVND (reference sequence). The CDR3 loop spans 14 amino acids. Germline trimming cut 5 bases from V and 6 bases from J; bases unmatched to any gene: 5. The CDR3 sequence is CASSVGLAGPEQYF. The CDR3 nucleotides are TGTGCCAGTAGTGTAGGACTAGCGGGACCCGAGCAGTACTTC. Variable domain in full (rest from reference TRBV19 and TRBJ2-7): DGGITQSPKYLFRKEGQNVTLSCEQNLNHDAMYWYRQDPGQGLRLIYYSQIVNDFQKGDIAEGYSVSREKKESFPLTVTSAQKNPTAFYLCASSVGLAGPEQYFGPGTRLTVT.

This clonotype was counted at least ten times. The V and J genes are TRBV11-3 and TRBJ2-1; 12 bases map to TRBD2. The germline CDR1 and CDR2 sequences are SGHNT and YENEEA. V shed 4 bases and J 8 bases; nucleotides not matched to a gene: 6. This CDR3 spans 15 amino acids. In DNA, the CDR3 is TGTGCCAGCAGCTCCCGGACTAGCGGGAAAGATGAGCAGTTCTTC. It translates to CASSSRTSGKDEQFF. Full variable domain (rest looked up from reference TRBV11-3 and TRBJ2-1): EAGVVQSPRYKIIEKKQPVAFWCNPISGHNTLYWYLQNLGQGPELLIRYENEEAVDDSQLPKDRFSAERLKGVDSTLKIQPAELGDSAVYLCASSSRTSGKDEQFFGPGTRLTVL.